The T cell receptor beta chain described here comes from a study of cytomegalovirus exposure and HLA in healthy donors listed by TCRdb under 2017. Some background on the complete study: An earlier analysis of approximately 640 of the donors reported about 250 Gb of sequence data and 117 million unique TCR beta sequences from roughly 200 million T cells. About 300 gigabases of sequencing data and 70 million to 100 million unique TCR sequences made up an early release that covered about 640 HLA-typed donors. Among the roughly 400 genotyped donors, 75% to 90% belonged to the genetic ancestry cluster associated with self-reported Caucasian donors. The aim of the study was to test whether cataloging public T cell receptors could identify signatures of past pathogen exposure. The study used immunosequencing to profile the T cell repertoires of approximately 650 subjects and linked those repertoires to cytomegalovirus serostatus. A separate validation cohort of approximately 120 different subjects was used in addition to the roughly 700-subject first cohort. To predict cytomegalovirus infection status, the study combined high-throughput TCR immunosequencing, statistical association of individual TCRs with disease status, and machine learning. To study patterns of TCR occurrence, a later analysis re-analyzed previously published TCR beta repertoires from 700 or so donors and added high-resolution HLA genotyping. Rather than using new phenotypic data, the later analysis identified candidate immune exposures from TCR beta sequences and from how often those sequences occurred across donors. To decide whether each TCR beta V gene segment behaved as functional or pseudogenic, an earlier analysis of fewer than 750 of the donors relied on high-throughput TCR beta sequencing. Donor age, sex, ethnicity and CMV serostatus were collected together with the repertoire data. In a later genetic analysis, genome-wide SNP genotypes for about three fifths of the 666 donors were used, and that subset was treated as a discovery cohort. Every discovery cohort repertoire had been produced on one sequencing platform. Both class I and class II loci were covered by HLA typing, at four-digit resolution. Typing coverage varied by locus: about 629-640 donors for A, B, C, DRB1 and DQB1; 500 to 550 for DQA1; over 600 for DPA1; roughly 470 for DPB1. About five DR-DQ haplotypes were treated as single units for association and clustering because of strong linkage in the cohort. Among 300 to 450 genotyped donors of the cohort, an average of approximately 250,000 unique TCR beta nucleotide sequences were sequenced per donor, around a sixth of them non-productive.

V gives up 3 bases and J gives up 6 bases, and the segment between their germline ends measures 18 bases. The CDR3 holds 16 amino acids from the cysteine to the phenylalanine. Only CDR3 DNA is held: 48 bases, read in frame from base 1. CDR1 is given as LGHNT and CDR2 as FRNRAP, both from the germline V gene. The library relied on the immunoSEQ multiplex PCR assay. For the multiplex PCR, a mixture combining 60 forward primers for TCR Vbeta segments and 13 reverse primers for TCR Jbeta segments was used. The CDR3 region of rearranged TCR beta genes was amplified from genomic DNA with a multiplex PCR assay. Amplified TCR beta libraries were sequenced as 87-base-pair reads on the Illumina HiSeq System. The authors' pipeline ran thus. A later analysis counted some 74 million unique TCR beta chains across the 600 to 850 repertoires, and some 11 million of these chains were shared by at least two donors. A nearest-neighbor algorithm error-corrected the raw reads and collapsed the reads into unique sequences, merging closely related sequences to remove PCR and sequencing errors. CDR3 sequences were aligned to IMGT reference sequences to assign V, D and J gene segments. For a sequence to be retained, a match of at least six nucleotides to both a V gene segment and a J gene segment was required. A rearrangement counted as productive if the CDR3 had no stop codons and remained in frame with V and J, and every other rearrangement counted as non-productive. Following IMGT convention, CDR3 was defined as the stretch from the second conserved V-encoded cysteine up to the conserved J-encoded phenylalanine. The earlier analysis of 550 to 650 of the donors excluded any sequence lacking an unambiguous match to a single V gene segment. In an earlier analysis of more than 500 of the donors, a V segment was called functional when productive rearrangements were above 56.7%, and segregating when the standard deviation between donors exceeded 5%. A statistical classification framework was developed to diagnose cytomegalovirus status using the catalog of TCR beta chain sequences. In a later analysis, V and J genes were assigned by comparing TCR nucleotide sequences against IMGT/GENE-DB human TR gene sequences. In a later analysis, CDR3 sequences and most-parsimonious VDJ recombination scenarios were assigned using the TCRdist pipeline. In a later analysis, every TCR beta chain was defined by the combination of its CDR3 amino acid sequence and its V-gene family, and reads without a unique V-gene family were dropped. In a later analysis, approximately 640 highly shared, low-generation-probability nucleotide sequences were removed to address suspected cross-contamination and a sequencing artifact. A later analysis calculated a clonal expansion index for each public chain from normalized within-repertoire ranks of inferred template counts. In a later analysis, generation probabilities were computed using a VDJ recombination model fitted to out-of-frame rearrangements, and the results were checked against IGoR. In a later analysis, hypergeometric tests were used to score TCR-TCR, TCR-HLA and TCR-CMV co-occurrence, with a repertoire-size bias correction applied to TCR pairs. To estimate false discovery rates, a later analysis permuted the HLA or CMV assignments 20 times. In a later analysis, co-occurring TCRs were grouped using DBSCAN, with TCRdist sequence similarity added in when clustering inside HLA-allele-positive subsets. Co-occurrence clustering excluded repertoires with fewer than 30,000 or more than 120,000 public chains, plus five with anomalous nucleotide sharing. Sourced from immuneACCESS, this table was stored by TCRdb with only in-frame sequences that have V and J called. A share of the clones is absent; for the studies checked, an unresolved V gene accounts for under half, and the remainder has no known explanation. From that table come the V and J calls and clone size; the DNA was used to work out D and trimming. The sample records around 150,000 clones, around 80% of which are singletons. The leading ten clones occupy 6.5% to 8% of the sample.

Overall study outcomes, separate from this receptor: A further reported finding was that TCR beta sequences accurately predicted the HLA-A and HLA-B alleles for most subjects in the first cohort. In a later analysis, the rate of TCR association differed among HLA loci, with DRB1 alleles having the most associated TCRs and HLA-C alleles having the fewest. Only TCR beta chains were sequenced in this cohort, and the absence of alpha or paired-chain data limited detectable features. A group of highly shared sequence variants was considered likely to be a technical artifact of the sequencing pipeline. In vitro tests confirmed that three of the cytomegalovirus-associated TCR beta chains recognize cytomegalovirus antigens. An association between a missense DCLRE1C variant and V-gene and J-gene trimming of TCR beta chains was found in a later genetic analysis and replicated in an independent cohort. Sequencing depth was assumed to be roughly uniform across donors in the presence/absence analyses, though that assumption may not hold. In a later genetic analysis, fewer N-insertions in productive TCRs were reported among donors in an Asian-associated ancestry cluster than the roughly 700-donor mean. In a later analysis, some 18,000 TCR beta sequences were associated with specific HLA alleles at a false discovery rate of 0.05. According to a later analysis, most CMV-associated TCR beta chains appeared to be HLA-restricted, and the HLA associations seemed to be driven largely by CMV exposure. Cytomegalovirus status was reported to be diagnosed by the classifier with high specificity and sensitivity in both the original and validation cohorts. A later analysis reported that several top co-occurrence clusters appeared linked to parvovirus B19, influenza, CMV and Epstein-Barr virus. When HLA alleles, especially DR and DQ, strongly co-occurred, attributing TCR associations to individual alleles was difficult. Because HLA typing was missing for some donors at each locus, association tests included only the typed subset. CMV serostatus was the only immune exposure information available for the cohort. According to the authors, the approach could potentially be generalized to other disease states and immunological phenotypes. A total of 150 or so TCR beta chains were listed by the study as associated with cytomegalovirus. The 87-base-pair reads could not distinguish some IMGT-functional V segments, including TRBV6-2 and TRBV6-3, so those segments were excluded. Across donors, most TCR sequences were observed very rarely, whereas some public TCRs were present in many individuals. Correlated functional status among segregating V segments might reflect linkage disequilibrium, but an unknown experimental factor could not be ruled out. In an earlier analysis of over 550 of the donors, most TCR beta V segments were observed in productive rearrangements about 87% or about 30% of the time, broadly matching IMGT annotations. The earlier analysis of 587 of the donors excluded approximately 15 rarely observed V segments, including chromosome 9 orphons, because counts were too low. In a later analysis, HLA-associated TCR beta chains were found to be more clonally expanded and to have lower generation probabilities than equally common non-associated chains.

As for this clone: It has no known antigen specificity. Per-base qualities were not stored, and no clone one base away is much larger.

The cohort was made up of 500 to 850 healthy bone marrow donors. At the time of sampling, every cohort member was nominally healthy, though immune exposures that went unrecorded were likely present. The donor was CMV seropositive and belonged to the group of 250 to 350 seropositive cohort members. A peripheral blood sample was collected from each donor, and TCR beta sequencing was performed on peripheral blood mononuclear cells. The Qiagen DNeasy Blood Extraction Kit was used to extract genomic DNA from the blood cell samples. This TCR was sampled from a man aged 40-49 years in good health and CMV-seropositive. The rearranged segments are TRBV12-5 and TRBJ1-5; TRBD1 is a weak D gene call, 6 bases matching. Sequenced material: PBMCs. The CDR3: CASGLGNRVEVQPQHF. Here is the DNA: TGTGCTAGTGGTTTAGGGAACAGGGTGGAGGTTCAGCCCCAGCATTTT.